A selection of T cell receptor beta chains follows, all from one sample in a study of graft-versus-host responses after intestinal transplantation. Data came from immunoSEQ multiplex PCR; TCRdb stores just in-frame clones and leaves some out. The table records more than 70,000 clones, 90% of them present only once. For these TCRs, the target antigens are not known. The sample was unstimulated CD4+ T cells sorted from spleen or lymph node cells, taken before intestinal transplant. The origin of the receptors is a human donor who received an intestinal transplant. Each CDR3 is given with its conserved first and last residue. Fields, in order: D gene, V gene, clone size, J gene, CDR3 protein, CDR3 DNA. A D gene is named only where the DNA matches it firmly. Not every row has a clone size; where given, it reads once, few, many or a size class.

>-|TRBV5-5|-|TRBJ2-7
CASSWNREGGYEQYF
TGTGCCAGCAGCTGGAACAGGGAAGGAGGCTACGAGCAGTACTTC
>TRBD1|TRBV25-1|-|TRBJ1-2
CASSHPFDRGLWGYTF
TGTGCCAGCAGTCACCCCTTTGACAGGGGGCTCTGGGGCTACACCTTC
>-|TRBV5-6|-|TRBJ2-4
CASSLNELAKNIQYF
TGTGCCAGCAGCCTCAACGAACTAGCCAAAAACATTCAGTACTTC
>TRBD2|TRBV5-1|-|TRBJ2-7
CASSPPPSGGAYEQYF
TGCGCCAGCAGCCCACCTCCTAGCGGGGGGGCTTACGAGCAGTACTTC
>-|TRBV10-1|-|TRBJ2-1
CASSRDSYVEQFF
TGCGCCAGCAGCCGGGACTCCTATGTTGAGCAGTTCTTC
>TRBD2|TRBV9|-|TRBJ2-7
CASSVGLAGASYEQYF
TGTGCCAGCAGCGTAGGACTAGCGGGGGCCTCCTACGAGCAGTACTTC
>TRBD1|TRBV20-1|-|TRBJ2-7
CSARDREQYF
TGCAGTGCCCGGGACAGAGAGCAGTACTTC
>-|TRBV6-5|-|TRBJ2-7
CASSYSGGQLLEQYF
TGTGCCAGCAGTTACTCGGGGGGACAGCTGCTGGAGCAGTACTTC
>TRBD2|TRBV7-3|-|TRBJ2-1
CASSPTGLAGGRDEQFF
TGTGCCAGCAGCCCAACAGGACTAGCGGGGGGACGGGATGAGCAGTTCTTC
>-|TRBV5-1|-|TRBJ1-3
CASSEQASGNTIYF
TGCGCCAGCAGCGAACAGGCTTCTGGAAACACCATATATTTT
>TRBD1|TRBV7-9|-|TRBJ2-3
CASSRGQGDTDTQYF
TGTGCCAGCAGCCGGGGACAGGGAGACACAGATACGCAGTATTTT
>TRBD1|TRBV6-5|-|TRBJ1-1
CASSYRQGRAEAFF
TGTGCCAGCAGTTACCGACAGGGGCGGGCTGAAGCTTTCTTT
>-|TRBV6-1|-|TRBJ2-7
CASSANYEQYF
TGTGCCAGCAGTGCCAACTACGAGCAGTACTTC
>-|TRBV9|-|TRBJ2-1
CASSVGGLNNEQFF
TGTGCCAGCAGCGTAGGAGGACTGAACAATGAGCAGTTCTTC
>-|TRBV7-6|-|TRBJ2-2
CASSLEKALSRAGELFF
TGTGCCAGCAGCTTAGAAAAGGCCCTCTCCAGGGCCGGGGAGCTGTTTTTT
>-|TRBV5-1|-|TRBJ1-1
CASSLIGVSNTEAFF
TGCGCCAGCAGTTTGATCGGGGTGTCGAACACTGAAGCTTTCTTT
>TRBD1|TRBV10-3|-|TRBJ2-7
CAITGQGARDEQYF
TGTGCCATCACTGGACAGGGGGCGCGAGACGAGCAGTACTTC
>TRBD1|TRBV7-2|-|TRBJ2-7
CASSRTGTATYEQYF
TGTGCCAGCAGCCGAACCGGGACAGCCACCTACGAGCAGTACTTC
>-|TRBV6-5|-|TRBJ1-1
CASSLTGMNTEAFF
TGTGCCAGCAGCCTTACAGGGATGAACACTGAAGCTTTCTTT
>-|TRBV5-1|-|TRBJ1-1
CASSLGGQGRVSMNTEAFF
TGCGCCAGCAGCTTGGGGGGGCAGGGAAGGGTATCAATGAACACTGAAGCTTTCTTT
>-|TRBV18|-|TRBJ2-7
CASSPDMAPGYEQYF
TGTGCCAGCTCACCGGACATGGCCCCAGGCTACGAGCAGTACTTC
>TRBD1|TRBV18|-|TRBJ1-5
CASSQTTGTGYSNQPQHF
TGTGCCAGCTCGCAGACGACCGGGACAGGGTATAGCAATCAGCCCCAGCATTTT
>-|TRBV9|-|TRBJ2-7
CASSPAGITYEQYF
TGTGCCAGCAGCCCCGCGGGTATTACCTACGAGCAGTACTTC
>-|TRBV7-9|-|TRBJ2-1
CASSPRWRGRSSYNEQFF
TGTGCCAGCAGCCCCCGATGGCGGGGGCGCAGCTCCTACAATGAGCAGTTCTTC
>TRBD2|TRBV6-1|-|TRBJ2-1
CASSERVGGVNEQFF
TGTGCCAGCAGTGAAAGGGTGGGGGGGGTTAATGAGCAGTTCTTC
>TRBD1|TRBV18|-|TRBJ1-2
CASSGDRVQGYTF
TGTGCCAGCTCTGGGGACAGGGTTCAAGGCTACACCTTC
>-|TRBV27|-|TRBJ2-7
CASSLSGRAWEQYF
TGTGCCAGCAGTTTATCGGGCAGGGCCTGGGAGCAGTACTTC
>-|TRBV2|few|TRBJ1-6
CASSDGDSPLHF
TGTGCCAGCAGTGACGGGGATTCACCCCTCCACTTT
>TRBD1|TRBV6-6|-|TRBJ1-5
CASSYEGAVQPQHF
TGTGCCAGCAGTTACGAGGGGGCGGTTCAGCCCCAGCATTTT
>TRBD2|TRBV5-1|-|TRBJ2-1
CASKAGYNEQFF
TGCGCCAGCAAAGCGGGGTACAATGAGCAGTTCTTC